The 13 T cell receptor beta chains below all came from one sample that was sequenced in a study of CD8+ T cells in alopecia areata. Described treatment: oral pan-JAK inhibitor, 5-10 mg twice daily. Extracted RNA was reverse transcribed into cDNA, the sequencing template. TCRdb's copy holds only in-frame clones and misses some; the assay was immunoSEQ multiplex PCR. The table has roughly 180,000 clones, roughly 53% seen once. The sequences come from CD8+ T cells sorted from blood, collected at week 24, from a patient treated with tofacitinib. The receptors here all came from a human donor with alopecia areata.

This chain's CDR3 is CASSQEVGQPEAFF. In DNA, the CDR3 is TGTGCCAGCAGCCAAGAGGTGGGGCAGCCTGAAGCTTTCTTT. This chain uses TRBV4-2 with TRBJ1-1; possible D gene TRBD1, 5 bases. Germline CDR1 is LGHNA and CDR2 is YNFKEQ. V was clipped by 0 bases and J by 6 bases, with 11 bases between them. The CDR3 loop spans 14 amino acids.

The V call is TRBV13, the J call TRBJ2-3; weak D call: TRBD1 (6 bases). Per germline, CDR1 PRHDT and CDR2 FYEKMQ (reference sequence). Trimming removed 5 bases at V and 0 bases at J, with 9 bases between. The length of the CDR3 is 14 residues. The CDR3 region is CASSLDRSTDTQYF. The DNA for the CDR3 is TGTGCCAGCAGCCTAGACAGGAGCACAGATACGCAGTATTTT.

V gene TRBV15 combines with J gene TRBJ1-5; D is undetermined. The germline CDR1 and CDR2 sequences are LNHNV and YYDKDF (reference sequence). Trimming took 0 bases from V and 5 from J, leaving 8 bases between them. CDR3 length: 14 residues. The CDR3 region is CATSRDRGYQPQHF. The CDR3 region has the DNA TGTGCCACCAGCAGAGATCGGGGATATCAGCCCCAGCATTTT.

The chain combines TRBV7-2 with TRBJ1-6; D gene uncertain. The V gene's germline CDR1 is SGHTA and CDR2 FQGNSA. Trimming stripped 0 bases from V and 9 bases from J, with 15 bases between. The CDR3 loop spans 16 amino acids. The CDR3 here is CASSLAYREASSPLHF. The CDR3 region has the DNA TGTGCCAGCAGCTTAGCATATAGGGAAGCGAGTTCACCCCTCCACTTT.

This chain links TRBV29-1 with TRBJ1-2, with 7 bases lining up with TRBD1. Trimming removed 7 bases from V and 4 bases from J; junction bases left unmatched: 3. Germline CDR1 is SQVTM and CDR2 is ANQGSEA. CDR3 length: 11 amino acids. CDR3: CSAWTGYGYTF. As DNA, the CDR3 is TGCAGCGCCTGGACAGGCTATGGCTACACCTTC.

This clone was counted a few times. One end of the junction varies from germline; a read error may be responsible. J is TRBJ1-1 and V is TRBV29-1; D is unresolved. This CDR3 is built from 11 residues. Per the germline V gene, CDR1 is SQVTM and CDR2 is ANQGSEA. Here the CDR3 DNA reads TGCAGCGTTGAAATGAAGACTGAAGCTTTCTTT. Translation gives CSVEMKTEAFF.

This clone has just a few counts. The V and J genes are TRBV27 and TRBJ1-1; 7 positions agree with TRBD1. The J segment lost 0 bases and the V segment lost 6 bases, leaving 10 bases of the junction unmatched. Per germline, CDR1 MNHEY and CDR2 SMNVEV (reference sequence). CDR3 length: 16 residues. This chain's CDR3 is CASSHDRDPMNTEAFF. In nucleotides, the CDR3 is TGTGCCAGCAGCCACGACAGGGACCCCATGAACACTGAAGCTTTCTTT.

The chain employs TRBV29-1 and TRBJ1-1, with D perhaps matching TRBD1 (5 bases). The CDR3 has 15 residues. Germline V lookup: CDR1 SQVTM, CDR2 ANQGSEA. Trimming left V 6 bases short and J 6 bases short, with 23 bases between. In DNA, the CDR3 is TGCAGCGTCGAAACAGGTGGCAAGGGTAACGCTGAAGCTTTCTTT. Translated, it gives CSVETGGKGNAEAFF.

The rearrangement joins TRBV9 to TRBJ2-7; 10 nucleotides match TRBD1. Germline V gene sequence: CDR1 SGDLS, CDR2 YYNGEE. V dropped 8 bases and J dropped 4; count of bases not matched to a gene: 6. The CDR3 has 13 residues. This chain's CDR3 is CARGGQGKYEQYF. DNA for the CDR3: TGTGCCAGGGGGGGACAGGGGAAATACGAGCAGTACTTC.

The CDR3 loop is CASSPLGGSGGGTDTQYF. As DNA, the CDR3 is TGCGCCAGCAGCCCTCTTGGAGGTAGCGGGGGGGGTACAGATACGCAGTATTTT. The V call is TRBV4-1, the J call TRBJ2-3, with 11 bases identical to TRBD2. The trim removed 4 bases at V and 3 bases at J, leaving 12 bases unmatched. This CDR3 spans 18 amino acids. CDR1 is MGHRA, CDR2 YSYEKL, per germline.

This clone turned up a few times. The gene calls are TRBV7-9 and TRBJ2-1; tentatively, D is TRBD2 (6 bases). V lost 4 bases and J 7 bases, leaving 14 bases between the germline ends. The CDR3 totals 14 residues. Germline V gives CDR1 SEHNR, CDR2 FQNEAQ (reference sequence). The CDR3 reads CASSSSELANEQFF. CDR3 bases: TGTGCCAGCAGCTCTAGCGAACTAGCAAATGAGCAGTTCTTC.

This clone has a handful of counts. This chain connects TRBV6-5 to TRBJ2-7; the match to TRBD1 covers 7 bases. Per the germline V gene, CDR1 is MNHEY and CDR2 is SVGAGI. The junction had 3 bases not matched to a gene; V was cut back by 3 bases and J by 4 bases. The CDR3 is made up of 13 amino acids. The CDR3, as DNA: TGTGCCAGCAGTTATGGCAGGGGGTACGAGCAGTACTTC. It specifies CASSYGRGYEQYF.

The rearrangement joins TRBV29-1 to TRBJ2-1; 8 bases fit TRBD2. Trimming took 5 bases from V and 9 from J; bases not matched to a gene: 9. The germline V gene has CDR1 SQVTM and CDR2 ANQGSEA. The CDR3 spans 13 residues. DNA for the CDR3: TGCAGCGTTCAAACGGGGGGGCGTGTTGAGCAGTTCTTC. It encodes CSVQTGGRVEQFF.